What follows describes a single T cell receptor beta chain. Other DNA sequences in the sample encode the same CDR3. The table came from immunoSEQ multiplex PCR; TCRdb's copy has only in-frame clones and leaves some out. The profile shows hundreds of thousands of clones, around 90% of them singletons. V gave up 1 base and J gave up 0 bases, with 0 bases separating them. The CDR3 runs to 12 residues. The germline V gene encodes CDR1 SGHRS and CDR2 YFSETQ. The treatment here: roughly 19 received Ad26.COV2.S at low or high dose, single or two shots; 5 received placebo; per-sample allocation not given. Sampling took place 63 days after the first vaccine or placebo injection. This sample is part of a study of Ad26.COV2.S vaccination and SARS-CoV-2 variants.

The chain joins TRBV5-1 to TRBJ2-3; D not certain. This clonotype originated in a person aged 18-65 years who received the Ad26.COV2.S COVID-19 vaccine or a placebo. The sample here was peripheral blood, taken in a trial of Ad26.COV2.S vaccine versus placebo. Here the CDR3 reads CASSLSTDTQYF. CDR3 coding DNA: TGCGCCAGCAGCTTGAGCACAGATACGCAGTATTTT.